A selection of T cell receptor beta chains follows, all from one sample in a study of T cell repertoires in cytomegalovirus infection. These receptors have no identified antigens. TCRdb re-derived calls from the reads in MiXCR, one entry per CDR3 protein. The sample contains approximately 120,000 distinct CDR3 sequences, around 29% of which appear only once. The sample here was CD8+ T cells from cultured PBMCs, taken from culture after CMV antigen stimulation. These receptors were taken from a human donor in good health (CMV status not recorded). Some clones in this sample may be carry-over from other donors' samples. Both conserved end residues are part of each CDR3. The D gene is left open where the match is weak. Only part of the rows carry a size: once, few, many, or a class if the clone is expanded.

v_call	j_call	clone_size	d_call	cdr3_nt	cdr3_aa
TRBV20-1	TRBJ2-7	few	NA	TGCAGTGCTAGACCGAGAGGGACCTACGAGCAGTACTTC	CSARPRGTYEQYF
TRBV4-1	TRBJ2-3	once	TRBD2	TGCGCCAGCAGCCAAGGAATCGGACTAGAGTCAGATACGCAGTATTTT	CASSQGIGLESDTQYF
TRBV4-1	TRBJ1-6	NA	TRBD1	TGCGCCAGCAGCCCCCAGGGGGGACAGTCACCCCTCCACTTT	CASSPQGGQSPLHF
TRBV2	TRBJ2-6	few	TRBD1	TGTGCCAGCAGCCATCCCGGGACAGGGATTAGCTCTGGGGCCAACGTCCTGACTTTC	CASSHPGTGISSGANVLTF
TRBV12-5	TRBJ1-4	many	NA	TGTGCTAGTGGCTGGGCCTCAACTAATGAAAAACTGTTTTTT	CASGWASTNEKLFF
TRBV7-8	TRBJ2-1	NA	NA	TGTGCCAGCAGCTTTTGGGCCGAAGCGTGGAATGAGCAGTTCTTC	CASSFWAEAWNEQFF
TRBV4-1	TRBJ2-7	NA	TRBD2	TGCGCCAGCAGCCTAAAACGGGGGGGCTACGAGCAGTACTTC	CASSLKRGGYEQYF
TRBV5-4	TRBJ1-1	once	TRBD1	TGTGCCAGCAGGGCACCCGGGACAGGGGGTAACACTGAAGCTTTCTTT	CASRAPGTGGNTEAFF
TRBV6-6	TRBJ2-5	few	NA	TGTGCCAGCAGTTACTCTGGGTCGGGAGAGACCCAGTACTTC	CASSYSGSGETQYF
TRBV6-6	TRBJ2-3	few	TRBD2	TGTGCCAGCTTAGCGGGGGGAGTAGATACGCAGTATTTT	CASLAGGVDTQYF
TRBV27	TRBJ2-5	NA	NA	TGTGCCAGCAGTTTATCGCCATCGCCGGGAGAGACCCAGTACTTC	CASSLSPSPGETQYF
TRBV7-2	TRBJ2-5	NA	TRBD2	TGTGCCAGCAGCTTAGGGGGTAGCGGGGTGGAGACCCAGTACTTC	CASSLGGSGVETQYF
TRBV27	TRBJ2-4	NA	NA	TGTGCCAGCACCCCCGGGACAGCCAAAAACATTCAGTACTTC	CASTPGTAKNIQYF
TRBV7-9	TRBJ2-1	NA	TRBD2	TGTGCCAGCAGCTTAGAAGCGGGGGGGCGTGAGCAGTTCTTC	CASSLEAGGREQFF
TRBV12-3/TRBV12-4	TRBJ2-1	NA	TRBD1	TGTGCCAGCAGTCCCTCACAGGGGGGCGGTGAGCAGTTCTTC	CASSPSQGGGEQFF
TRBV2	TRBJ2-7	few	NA	TGTGCCAGCGCGATCTTGGCTGCCTACGAGCAGTACTTC	CASAILAAYEQYF
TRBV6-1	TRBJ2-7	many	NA	TGTGCCAGCAGTCCCCGGACGGGAACCTACGAGCAGTACTTC	CASSPRTGTYEQYF
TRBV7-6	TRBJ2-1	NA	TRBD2	TGTGCCAGCAGCCCCCCGGGAGCGGGGTGGGAGGAGCAGTTCTTC	CASSPPGAGWEEQFF
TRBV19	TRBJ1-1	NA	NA	TGTGCCAGTAGTAGCCTCGGGGGGCCCATGAACACTGAAGCTTTCTTT	CASSSLGGPMNTEAFF
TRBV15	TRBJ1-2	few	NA	TGTGCCACCAGCCCCCCGGGACGGAGCCCCTGGGGCTACACCTTC	CATSPPGRSPWGYTF
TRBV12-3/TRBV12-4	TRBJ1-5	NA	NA	TGTGCCAGCAGCTTCCCGGGACCTCTTGGCAATCAGCCCCAGCATTTT	CASSFPGPLGNQPQHF
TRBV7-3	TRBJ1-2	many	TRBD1	TGTGCCAGCAGCTTGGACGGGACAGCCGCTAACTATGGCTACACCTTC	CASSLDGTAANYGYTF
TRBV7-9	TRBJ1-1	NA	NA	TGTGCCAGCAGCCGGAGGGACACCCACACTGAAGCTTTCTTT	CASSRRDTHTEAFF
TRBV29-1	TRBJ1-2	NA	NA	TGCAGCGTTGACAGCCCCTTCAACTATGGCTACACCTTC	CSVDSPFNYGYTF
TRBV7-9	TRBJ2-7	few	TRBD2	TGTGCCAGCAGCTCCCCAGGAACTAGCGGGGGTACCTACGAGCAGTACTTC	CASSSPGTSGGTYEQYF
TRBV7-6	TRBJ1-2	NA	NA	TGTGCCAGCAGCCTCGGAAGCGCTAATGGCTACACCTTC	CASSLGSANGYTF
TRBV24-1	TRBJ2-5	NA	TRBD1	TGTGCCACCAGTGATTTTCTACAAGGGCGAGACAGGGATCGAGAGACCCAGTACTTC	CATSDFLQGRDRDRETQYF
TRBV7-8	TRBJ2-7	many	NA	TGTGCCAGCAGCTTTGGTGCACACCCCTACGAGCAGTACTTC	CASSFGAHPYEQYF
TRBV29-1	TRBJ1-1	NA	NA	TGCAGCGTTGCTTTGACAGAAGCTTTCTTT	CSVALTEAFF
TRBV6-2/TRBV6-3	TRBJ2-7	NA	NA	TGTGCCAGCAGGGGTTACGAGGGGAGCTCCTACGAGCAGTACTTC	CASRGYEGSSYEQYF
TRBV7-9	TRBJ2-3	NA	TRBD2	TGTGCCAGCCGATCCAGCGGGGGGCCCACAGATACGCAGTATTTT	CASRSSGGPTDTQYF
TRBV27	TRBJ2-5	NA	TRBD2	TGTGCCAGCGGATACCTCGGGGCTAGCGGGGGGGGAGGACAAGAGACCCAGTACTTC	CASGYLGASGGGGQETQYF
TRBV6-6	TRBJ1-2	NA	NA	TGTGCCAGCAGTTACTCGCCCGGGACGCAGTATGGCTACACCTTC	CASSYSPGTQYGYTF
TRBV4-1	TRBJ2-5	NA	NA	TGCGCCAGCAGCCAAGGACAATTGCAAGAGACCCAGTACTTC	CASSQGQLQETQYF
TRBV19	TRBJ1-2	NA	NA	TGTGCCAGTAGTATTGAGGGGTATGACTACACCTTC	CASSIEGYDYTF
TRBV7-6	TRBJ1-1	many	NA	TGTGCCAGCAGCCCGGGGCAGCGTTTCACTGAAGCTTTCTTT	CASSPGQRFTEAFF
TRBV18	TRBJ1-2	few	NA	TGTGCCAGCTCACCACTGCAGGGAAACGTCTTTGGCTACACCTTC	CASSPLQGNVFGYTF
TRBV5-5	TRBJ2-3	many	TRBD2	TGTGCCAGCAGCTACCGCGGGGGGCCCTCAGATACGCAGTATTTT	CASSYRGGPSDTQYF
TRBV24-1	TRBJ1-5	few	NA	TGTGCCATCGGGAATCAGCCCCAGCATTTT	CAIGNQPQHF
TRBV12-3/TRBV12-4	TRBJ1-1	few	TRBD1	TGTGCCAGCAGAAAGGACAGGGGGCTCACTGAAGCTTTCTTT	CASRKDRGLTEAFF
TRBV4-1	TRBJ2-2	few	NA	TGCGCCAGCAGCCACGGCAGGGAAGGCACCGGGGAGCTGTTTTTT	CASSHGREGTGELFF
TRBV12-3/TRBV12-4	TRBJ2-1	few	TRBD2	TGTGCCAGCAGTTTTAGGGGCGTTTCGGGGGGGTACAATGAGCAGTTCTTC	CASSFRGVSGGYNEQFF
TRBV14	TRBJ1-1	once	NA	TGTGCCAGCAGCCAAGAGTCGCAGGACGCGGGCACTGAAGCTTTCTTT	CASSQESQDAGTEAFF
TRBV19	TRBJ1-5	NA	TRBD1	TGTGCCAGTAGGTTACAGACAGGGGCCTTCAATCAGCCCCAGCATTTT	CASRLQTGAFNQPQHF
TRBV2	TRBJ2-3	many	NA	TGTGCCAGCAGTTCGGGGGCAGTCCGGGGCACAGATACGCAGTATTTT	CASSSGAVRGTDTQYF
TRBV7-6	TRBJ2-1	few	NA	TGTGCCAGCAGCTTAGTGGATTACAATGAGCAGTTCTTC	CASSLVDYNEQFF
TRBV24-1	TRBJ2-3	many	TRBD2	TGTGCCACCAGTGATTTGCGTTCTAGCGGGGCAGATACGCAGTATTTT	CATSDLRSSGADTQYF
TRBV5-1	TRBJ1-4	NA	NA	TGCGCCAGCAGCCCGACCGGGACACTGGATGAAAAACTGTTTTTT	CASSPTGTLDEKLFF
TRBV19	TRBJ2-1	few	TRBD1	TGTGCCAGTAGTAGACAGGGCGACTACAATGAGCAGTTCTTC	CASSRQGDYNEQFF
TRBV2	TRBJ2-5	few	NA	TGTGCCAGCAGTGAAAATCCCCTAGGCCAAGAGACCCAGTACTTC	CASSENPLGQETQYF
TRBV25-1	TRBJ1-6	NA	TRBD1	TGTGCCAGCAGTGATGGGACAGGGGTTAATTCACCCCTCCACTTT	CASSDGTGVNSPLHF
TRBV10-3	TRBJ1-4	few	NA	TGTGCCATCAGCGAGGGGGGGATGAATGAAAAACTGTTTTTT	CAISEGGMNEKLFF
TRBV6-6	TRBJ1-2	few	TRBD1	TGTGCCAGCAGTTACCGACAGGGAGGTGTGAACTATGGCTACACCTTC	CASSYRQGGVNYGYTF
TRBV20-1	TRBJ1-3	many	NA	TGCAGTGCGAGAGTCCTAGGCGGAAACACCATATATTTT	CSARVLGGNTIYF
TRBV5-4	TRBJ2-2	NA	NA	TGTGCCAGCAGCTTCTCCGGGGCAGGGCGCACCGGGGAGCTGTTTTTT	CASSFSGAGRTGELFF
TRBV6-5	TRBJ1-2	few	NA	TGTGCCAGCAGTTACTCGGCCCTCTATGGCTACACCTTC	CASSYSALYGYTF
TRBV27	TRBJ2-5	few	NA	TGTGCCAGCAGTTTATCGGGGGTTTTATCGGAGACCCAGTACTTC	CASSLSGVLSETQYF
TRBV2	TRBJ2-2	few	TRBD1	TGTGCCAACCATCCTGAGGACAGGGGGCTAGGCGGGGAGCTGTTTTTT	CANHPEDRGLGGELFF
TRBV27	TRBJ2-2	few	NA	TGTGCCAGCAGAAACCGGGGATACACCGGGGAGCTGTTTTTT	CASRNRGYTGELFF